The 25 T cell receptor beta chains listed next were all sequenced from one sample in a study of blood T cells in healthy people across ages. The use of a sample-barcoded 5' primer and a J-beta primer mix characterized a second PCR of roughly 7 to 11 cycles. TCRdb redid the calling of the 5' RACE reads with MiXCR, one entry per CDR3 protein. The sample shows fewer than 1.5 million distinct CDR3 sequences, approximately 42% of them seen only once. The sequencing input was blood. Receptor source: a woman between 18 and 29 years old in good health.

This clonotype was counted a few times. The chain employs TRBV20-1 and TRBJ2-3; D uncertain. There are 16 residues in the CDR3. Germline assignment: CDR1 DFQATT and CDR2 SNEGSKA (reference sequence). The V gene lost 1 base and the J gene lost 1 base, with 15 bases spanning the gap. CDR3 region: CSARVDNAGGTDTQYF. The CDR3 DNA reads TGCAGTGCTAGAGTGGATAACGCTGGGGGCACAGATACGCAGTATTTT.

V usage is TRBV3-1 and J usage is TRBJ2-1; 10 bases agree with TRBD2. This CDR3 is 16 amino acids long. Losses at the gene ends were 4 bases for V and 6 bases for J; bases not matched to a gene: 9. Germline CDR1 LGHDT, CDR2 YNNKEL (reference sequence). DNA for the CDR3: TGTGCCAGCAGCCCCAGAACTAGCGGGATTAGCAATGAGCAGTTCTTC. This codes for CASSPRTSGISNEQFF.

The chain combines TRBV5-1 with TRBJ1-4; TRBD1 agrees at 10 bases. The CDR3 length is 19 residues. Looked up from germline, CDR1 is SGHRS and CDR2 is YFSETQ. The junction had 14 bases not matched to a gene; V was cut back by 4 bases and J by 2 bases. CDR3 nucleotides: TGCGCCAGCAGCACTACTGGGACAGGGGTAGCGCGGACTAATGAAAAACTGTTTTTT. Its translation: CASSTTGTGVARTNEKLFF. Using reference TRBV5-1 and TRBJ1-4 for the parts outside the CDR3, the full variable domain is KAGVTQTPRYLIKTRGQQVTLSCSPISGHRSVSWYQQTPGQGLQFLFEYFSETQRNKGNFPGRFSGRQFSNSRSEMNVSTLELGDSALYLCASSTTGTGVARTNEKLFFGSGTQLSVL.

The rearrangement joins TRBV4-1 to TRBJ2-1, with 8 bases that match TRBD1. The CDR3 loop spans 15 amino acids. Trimming removed 4 bases from V and 4 bases from J; junction bases left unmatched: 6. Germline V CDR1 and CDR2: MGHRA, YSYEKL. The CDR3 spells CASSRSGQDYNEQFF. CDR3 coding DNA: TGCGCCAGCAGCCGGTCGGGACAGGATTACAATGAGCAGTTCTTC.

This clonotype was counted only a few times. V and J are TRBV30 and TRBJ1-6; D unresolved. In germline, CDR1 is GTSNPN, CDR2 SVGIG (reference sequence). Trimming removed 3 bases at V and 7 bases at J, with 7 bases between. CDR3 length: 12 amino acids. CDR3 nucleotides: TGTGCCTGGAGCGACACCAATTCACCCCTCCACTTT. Protein sequence: CAWSDTNSPLHF.

Many counts were recorded for this clonotype. The chain joins TRBV5-1 to TRBJ2-7; no definite D call. Trimming took 4 bases from V and 0 from J, leaving 11 bases between them. The CDR3 is 14 amino acids. CDR1 SGHRS and CDR2 YFSETQ come from the germline V gene. CDR3 sequence: CASSPLGSSYEQYF. The CDR3 nucleotides are TGCGCCAGCAGCCCCCTTGGGTCCTCCTACGAGCAGTACTTC.

The chain combines TRBV20-1 with TRBJ2-3, with 11 bases identical to TRBD2. The ends lost 4 bases at V and 5 bases at J; junction bases unmatched: 5. From germline, CDR1 is DFQATT and CDR2 SNEGSKA (reference sequence). This CDR3 has 14 amino acids. The CDR3 here is CSAKLAGGRDTQYF. Here the CDR3 DNA reads TGCAGTGCTAAGTTAGCGGGAGGGCGAGATACGCAGTATTTT.

The V and J genes are TRBV20-1 and TRBJ2-3; weak D call: TRBD1 (5 bases). Germline V gene sequence: CDR1 DFQATT, CDR2 SNEGSKA (reference sequence). The CDR3 runs 14 residues. V dropped 1 base and J dropped 5 bases, with 13 bases sitting between them. The CDR3 spells CSARGGAPQDTQYF. CDR3 in DNA: TGCAGTGCTAGAGGTGGGGCCCCACAAGATACGCAGTATTTT.

This clonotype was observed a single time. The CDR3 DNA sequence: TGTGCCAGCAGTTCCTCCCCGGGACACCTCCGGGTTGAAGCTTTCTTT. It yields the protein CASSSSPGHLRVEAFF. The V call is TRBV6-6, the J call TRBJ1-1, with D possibly TRBD1 on 6 matching bases. V dropped 4 bases and J dropped 7 bases, with 22 bases sitting between them. The V gene's germline CDR1 is MNHNY and CDR2 SVGAGI (reference sequence). CDR3 length equals 16 residues.

CDR3 in amino acids: CASSYSFGGLAGSNEQYF. The DNA of the CDR3 is TGTGCCAGCAGTTACTCGTTTGGGGGACTAGCGGGATCCAATGAGCAGTACTTC. The chain combines TRBV6-5 with TRBJ2-5, with TRBD2 matching over 13 bases. V was pared by 0 bases and J by 11 bases, with 15 bases of the junction left unmatched. This CDR3 is 18 amino acids long. CDR1 MNHEY and CDR2 SVGAGI come from the germline V gene.

This chain uses TRBV4-1 with TRBJ1-2, with a possible D match to TRBD1 (5 bases). The CDR3 is 15 amino acids. Trimming left V 4 bases short and J 2 bases short, with 14 bases between. Germline CDR1 is MGHRA and CDR2 is YSYEKL. This CDR3 reads CASSRTGDGNYGYTF. DNA for the CDR3: TGCGCCAGCAGCCGGACTGGGGACGGAAACTATGGCTACACCTTC.

This clonotype appeared a few times. The chain uses TRBV3-1 and TRBJ2-1; TRBD1 aligns across 9 bases. The CDR3 has 15 residues. V shed 2 bases, J shed 8 bases, and the junction held 7 bases outside the gene matches. Germline V gene lookup returns CDR1 LGHDT and CDR2 YNNKEL (reference sequence). CDR3 protein: CASSQPGQGNDEQFF. The CDR3 DNA reads TGTGCCAGCAGCCAACCGGGACAGGGTAACGATGAGCAGTTCTTC.

The CDR3, as DNA: TGTGCCAGCAGTGAACAACAGGGGACGGACGGCTACACCTTC. Translating gives CASSEQQGTDGYTF. V gene TRBV25-1 combines with J gene TRBJ1-2, with 7 nucleotides matching TRBD1. The V and J ends lost 2 bases and 8 bases, in that order; junction bases with no gene match: 8. The CDR3 loop spans 14 amino acids. Germline assignment: CDR1 MGHDK and CDR2 SYGVNS.

The count of this clonotype is one. The chain carries TRBV7-9 and TRBJ2-7, with TRBD2 as a possible D gene (5 bases). Germline assignment: CDR1 SEHNR and CDR2 FQNEAQ (reference sequence). V lost 5 bases, J lost 4 bases, and 15 bases lay in between. The CDR3 has 14 residues. The CDR3 DNA is TGTGCCAGCAGCGTCAAGGGATCGGGGTACGAGCAGTACTTC. It codes for CASSVKGSGYEQYF.

V is TRBV7-2 and J is TRBJ1-3, with D unresolved. Trimming cost V 1 base and J 4 bases, with 20 bases left between them. Looked up from germline, CDR1 is SGHTA and CDR2 is FQGNSA. This CDR3 has 18 residues. DNA for the CDR3: TGTGCCAGCAGCTTAGGACTGGAGTCTCGCCTACCCGGAAACACCATATATTTT. This encodes CASSLGLESRLPGNTIYF.

This clonotype occurred a few times. The chain employs TRBV6-5 and TRBJ1-1, with D unresolved. The germline V gene encodes CDR1 MNHEY and CDR2 SVGAGI. The V and J ends lost 2 bases and 1 base respectively, with 8 bases between them. This CDR3 is built from 14 residues. DNA for the CDR3: TGTGCCAGCAGTTACGACTCTCCGAACACTGAAGCTTTCTTT. Protein product: CASSYDSPNTEAFF.

This chain links TRBV5-1 with TRBJ2-1; TRBD2 might be the D (6 bases). Trimming took 1 base from V and 6 from J, leaving 17 bases between them. Germline V gene sequence: CDR1 SGHRS, CDR2 YFSETQ. The CDR3 extends over 16 amino acids. The CDR3, as DNA: TGCGCCAGCAGCTTGCTGTCTAGCGCTCGCCCCAATGAGCAGTTCTTC. It encodes CASSLLSSARPNEQFF.

This chain's CDR3 is CASSLAGEPYEQYF. In nucleotides, the CDR3 is TGTGCCAGCAGTTTAGCGGGGGAGCCCTACGAGCAGTACTTC. The chain uses TRBV27 and TRBJ2-7; 7 bases align to TRBD2. The CDR3 is 14 residues long. Germline trimming cut 2 bases from V and 2 bases from J; bases unmatched to any gene: 3. Germline loops: CDR1 MNHEY, CDR2 SMNVEV (reference sequence).

This clonotype was observed a single time. The gene calls are TRBV20-1 and TRBJ1-3; D is unclear. CDR1 and CDR2 from the germline V gene are DFQATT and SNEGSKA (reference sequence). This CDR3 has 15 amino acids. V was trimmed by 0 bases and J by 4 bases, leaving 13 bases between them. The chain's CDR3 is CSARDPGVSGNTIYF. CDR3 coding DNA: TGCAGTGCTAGAGATCCCGGGGTCTCAGGAAACACCATATATTTT.

This clonotype has only a few counts. The J gene is TRBJ2-7, the V gene TRBV29-1; D may match TRBD1 or TRBD2 (5 bases each). Trimming pared 6 bases from V and 5 bases from J, leaving 17 bases between. The CDR3 loop spans 13 amino acids. CDR1 and CDR2 (germline): SQVTM, ANQGSEA. CDR3 in amino acids: CSVTGTDEDEQYF. CDR3 bases: TGCAGCGTCACCGGGACGGATGAGGACGAGCAGTACTTC.

V usage is TRBV15 and J usage is TRBJ2-2; 10 bases are a match to TRBD2. J lost 5 bases, V lost 0 bases, and 12 bases had no gene match. The CDR3 is 19 residues long. CDR1 and CDR2 (germline): LNHNV, YYDKDF (reference sequence). The CDR3 loop is CATSRDRASGGQLTGELFF. The CDR3 DNA reads TGTGCCACCAGCAGAGATCGGGCTAGCGGGGGCCAGTTGACCGGGGAGCTGTTTTTT.

The CDR3 DNA reads TGTGCCAGCAGCGTAGGGTCGGTAACTGAAGCTTTCTTT. Translated: CASSVGSVTEAFF. This rearrangement joins TRBV7-8 to TRBJ1-1; D ambiguous. The V gene lost 5 bases and the J gene lost 5 bases, with 12 bases spanning the gap. This CDR3 contains 13 residues. Germline CDR1 and CDR2: SGHVS and FQNEAQ.

In its sample, this clonotype was seen many times. The V gene is TRBV29-1, the J gene TRBJ2-1; a possible D gene is TRBD1 (5 bases). Germline CDR1 SQVTM, CDR2 ANQGSEA. The CDR3 is 13 amino acids. Between the trimmed V and J ends, which lost 4 bases and 6 bases, there was a span of 13 bases. CDR3: CSVVGVAINEQFF. DNA for the CDR3: TGCAGCGTTGTAGGGGTGGCTATCAATGAGCAGTTCTTC.

This clonotype was recorded a few times. The V gene is TRBV9, the J gene TRBJ2-1; a weak D match, TRBD2 (6 bases). Germline V gene sequence: CDR1 SGDLS, CDR2 YYNGEE. The CDR3 loop spans 15 amino acids. The germline V and J ends were trimmed by 2 bases and 2 bases, with 11 bases remaining between them. The CDR3 bases are TGTGCCAGCAGCGTTATTAGCGGACCCTACAATGAGCAGTTCTTC. Encoded protein: CASSVISGPYNEQFF.

About this clonotype itself: At one end, the junction sequence differs from germline, possibly due to a read error. V gene TRBV7-9 combines with J gene TRBJ2-7, with a possible D match to TRBD2 (5 bases). This CDR3 is built from 15 residues. Germline CDR1 is SEHNR and CDR2 is FQNEAQ (reference sequence). DNA for the CDR3: TGTGCCAACAGCCGAGCGGAATCATCCTCCTACGAGCAGTACTTC. It codes for CANSRAESSSYEQYF.